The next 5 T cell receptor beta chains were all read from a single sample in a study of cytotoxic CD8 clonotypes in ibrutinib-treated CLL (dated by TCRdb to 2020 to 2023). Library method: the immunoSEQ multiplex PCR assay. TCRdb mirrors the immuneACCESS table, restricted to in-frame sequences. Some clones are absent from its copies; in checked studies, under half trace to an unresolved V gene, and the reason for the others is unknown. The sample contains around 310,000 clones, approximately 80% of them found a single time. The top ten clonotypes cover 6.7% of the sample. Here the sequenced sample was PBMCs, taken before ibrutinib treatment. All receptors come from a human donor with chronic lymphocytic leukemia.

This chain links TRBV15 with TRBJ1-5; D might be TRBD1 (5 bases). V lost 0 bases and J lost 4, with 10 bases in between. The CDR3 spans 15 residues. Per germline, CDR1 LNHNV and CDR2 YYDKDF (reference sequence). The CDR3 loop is CATSRDRGWNQPQHF. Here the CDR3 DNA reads TGTGCCACCAGCAGAGATCGGGGGTGGAATCAGCCCCAGCATTTT.

This CDR3 reads CAWSGQLEQFF. For the CDR3, the DNA is TGTGCCTGGAGTGGGCAGCTAGAGCAGTTCTTC. This rearrangement joins TRBV30 to TRBJ2-1; no clear D. This CDR3 is 11 amino acids long. V gave up 1 base and J gave up 10 bases, with 8 bases separating them. The germline V gene encodes CDR1 GTSNPN and CDR2 SVGIG (reference sequence). Full variable domain (missing parts from reference TRBV30 and TRBJ2-1): SQTIHQWPATLVQPVGSPLSLECTVEGTSNPNLYWYRQAAGRGLQLLFYSVGIGQISSEVPQNLSASRPQDRQFILSSKKLLLSDSGFYLCAWSGQLEQFFGPGTRLTVL.

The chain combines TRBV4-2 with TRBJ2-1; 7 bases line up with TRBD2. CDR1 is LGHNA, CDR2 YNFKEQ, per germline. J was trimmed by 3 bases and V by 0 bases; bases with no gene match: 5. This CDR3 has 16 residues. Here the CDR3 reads CASSQDWLADYNEQFF. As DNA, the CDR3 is TGTGCCAGCAGCCAAGATTGGCTAGCGGACTACAATGAGCAGTTCTTC.

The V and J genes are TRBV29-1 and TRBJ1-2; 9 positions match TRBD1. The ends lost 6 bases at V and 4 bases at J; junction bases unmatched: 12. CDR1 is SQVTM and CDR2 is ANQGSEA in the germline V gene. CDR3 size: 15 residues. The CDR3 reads CSVPVQGAIRYGYTF. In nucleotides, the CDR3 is TGCAGCGTACCCGTACAGGGGGCCATTCGCTATGGCTACACCTTC.

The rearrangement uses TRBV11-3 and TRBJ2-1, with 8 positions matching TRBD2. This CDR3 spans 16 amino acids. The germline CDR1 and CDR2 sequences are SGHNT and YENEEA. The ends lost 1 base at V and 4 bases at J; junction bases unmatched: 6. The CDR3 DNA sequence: TGTGCCAGCAGCTTAGCCGGGAGGGGAATTTACAATGAGCAGTTCTTC. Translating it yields CASSLAGRGIYNEQFF. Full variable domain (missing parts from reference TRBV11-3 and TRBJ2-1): EAGVVQSPRYKIIEKKQPVAFWCNPISGHNTLYWYLQNLGQGPELLIRYENEEAVDDSQLPKDRFSAERLKGVDSTLKIQPAELGDSAVYLCASSLAGRGIYNEQFFGPGTRLTVL.